Listed here are 17 T cell receptor beta chains from one sample, sequenced in a study of neurological immune-mediated disorders. MiXCR, applied by TCRdb to the 5' RACE reads, yields one record per CDR3 protein. The profile shows about 70,000 distinct CDR3 sequences, around 3% of them singletons. The material sequenced was PBMCs. The receptor set was obtained from a woman in her 50s with multiple sclerosis.

With regard to this clonotype: This could be a read error, since a much larger clone is one nucleotide away. The V and J genes are TRBV20-1 and TRBJ1-2; D uncertain. Trimming cost V 0 bases and J 6 bases, with 14 bases left between them. CDR1 and CDR2 from the germline V gene are DFQATT and SNEGSKA (reference sequence). The CDR3 extends over 14 amino acids. The CDR3 loop is CSARDFSGVHGYTF. In nucleotides, the CDR3 is TGCAGTGCTAGAGATTTCAGCGGGGTCCATGGCTACACCTTC.

This clonotype was observed at least ten times. V and J are TRBV6-2 or TRBV6-3 and TRBJ2-7; D not certain. Germline V gene lookup returns CDR1 MNHEY and CDR2 SVGEGT. Trimming shortened V by 6 bases and J by 4 bases, and 13 bases separated the two germline ends. CDR3 length equals 13 residues. CDR3 region: CASSINDGYEQYV. The DNA for the CDR3 is TGTGCCAGCAGCATCAACGACGGTTACGAGCAGTACGTC.

This clonotype turned up a few times. This could be a read error, since a much larger clone is one nucleotide away. This chain links TRBV10-3 with TRBJ2-1; the D is unclear. With 11 bases removed from V and 4 bases from J, the gap between germline ends came to 18 bases. Germline V gene sequence: CDR1 ENHRY, CDR2 SYGVKD. The CDR3 length is 14 residues. The DNA of the CDR3 is TGTGCCTCGAAACATCTTACGGATTACAATGAGCAGTTCTTC. Its translation is CASKHLTDYNEQFF.

The sample holds many counts of this clonotype. The chain employs TRBV3-1 and TRBJ2-2, with 9 bases aligning to TRBD2. The CDR3 runs 18 residues. The germline V gene encodes CDR1 LGHDT and CDR2 YNNKEL (reference sequence). The junction had 13 bases not matched to a gene; V was cut back by 2 bases and J by 6 bases. This CDR3 is CASSQRISGRMVAGELFF. The CDR3 DNA reads as TGTGCCAGCAGCCAAAGAATCAGCGGGAGGATGGTTGCCGGGGAGCTGTTTTTT.

This clonotype was counted ten times or more. The chain couples TRBV5-1 to TRBJ2-3; 8 positions agree with TRBD2. V was clipped by 1 base and J by 0 bases; unmatched bases: 4. The V gene's germline CDR1 is SGHRS and CDR2 YFSETQ. The CDR3 consists of 16 residues. The CDR3 DNA reads TGCGCCAGCAGCTTGCAGGTAGCGGGGAGCACAGATACGCAGTATTTT. The encoded protein is CASSLQVAGSTDTQYF.

The table lists this clonotype with many counts. The chain combines TRBV7-2 with TRBJ1-1; TRBD1 is a possible D gene (5 bases). Trimming shortened V by 8 bases and J by 3 bases, and 13 bases separated the two germline ends. This CDR3 contains 13 residues. Germline-derived CDR1 and CDR2 are SGHTA and FQGNSA. This CDR3 reads CASSLGGDTEAFF. DNA for the CDR3: TGTGCCAGCTCCCTCGGGGGGGACACTGAAGCTTTCTTT.

This clonotype was found many times. This chain joins TRBV7-9 and TRBJ2-5; D unclear. This CDR3 is 12 amino acids long. CDR1 and CDR2 (germline): SEHNR, FQNEAQ (reference sequence). Trimming took 4 bases from V and 5 from J, leaving 8 bases between them. CDR3 coding DNA: TGTGCCAGCAGCTCCAGACGGGAGACCCAGTACTTC. Translation: CASSSRRETQYF.

This clonotype appeared many times. The chain links TRBV12-3 or TRBV12-4 to TRBJ2-1; the match to TRBD1 covers 10 bases. J was trimmed by 3 bases and V by 7 bases; bases with no gene match: 6. The CDR3 is 15 residues long. The CDR3 DNA reads TGTGCCAGCACCCTGGGACAGGGGATCTACAATGAGCAGTTCTTC. Its protein is CASTLGQGIYNEQFF.

This clonotype came up many times. The chain links TRBV7-2 to TRBJ1-4; perhaps TRBD1 as D (6 bases). Trimming shortened V by 5 bases and J by 3 bases, and 13 bases separated the two germline ends. Germline V gene lookup returns CDR1 SGHTA and CDR2 FQGNSA. This CDR3 is 15 amino acids long. DNA of the CDR3: TGTGCCAGCAGCCCTCTAGGGGGTTCTAATGAAAAACTGTTTTTT. It specifies CASSPLGGSNEKLFF.

This clonotype was found many times. This chain joins TRBV28 and TRBJ2-1; unclear D gene. From germline, CDR1 is MDHEN and CDR2 SYDVKM. V lost 6 bases, J lost 5 bases, and 17 bases lay in between. This CDR3 is 15 amino acids long. CDR3 bases: TGTGCCAGCAGCCCTCCAAAAGGGTTACACAATGAGCAGTTCTTC. It translates to CASSPPKGLHNEQFF.

The table lists this clonotype with a few counts. The J gene is TRBJ1-6, the V gene TRBV4-2; possible D gene TRBD1, 6 bases. The CDR3 runs 15 residues. Germline lookup yields CDR1 LGHNA and CDR2 YNFKEQ. V was cut by 3 bases and J by 8 bases, with 14 bases left in between. The CDR3 spells CASSHDGTRDSPLHF. CDR3 DNA sequence: TGTGCCAGCAGCCACGACGGGACACGGGATTCACCCCTCCACTTT.

This clonotype was seen many times. The V gene is TRBV7-8, the J gene TRBJ2-1; TRBD1 matches at 7 bases. Unmatched junction bases numbered 19, after V lost 11 bases and J lost 9 bases. From germline, CDR1 is SGHVS and CDR2 FQNEAQ. CDR3 length equals 15 residues. The CDR3 sequence is CASRPRGSLNGEQFF. The CDR3 DNA reads as TGTGCCTCACGACCCAGGGGGTCTCTCAACGGTGAGCAGTTCTTC.

This clonotype has ten or more counts. V and J are TRBV28 and TRBJ2-7; 7 positions agree with TRBD1. The V gene end was trimmed by 2 bases and the J gene end by 2 bases; junction bases not matched to a gene: 6. CDR1 is MDHEN and CDR2 is SYDVKM in the germline V gene. The CDR3 length is 15 residues. The CDR3 is CASSLGGTEPYEQYV. Written as DNA, the CDR3 is TGTGCCAGCAGTTTAGGTGGGACAGAACCCTACGAGCAGTACGTC.

This clonotype was picked up many times. CDR3 sequence: CASTANFGTTNEKLFF. CDR3 in DNA: TGTGCCAGCACCGCCAATTTTGGAACAACTAATGAAAAACTGTTTTTT. The chain combines TRBV5-8 with TRBJ1-4; D remains ambiguous. This CDR3 has 16 amino acids. Germline CDR1 SGHTS, CDR2 YDEGEE. V was cut by 6 bases and J by 0 bases, with 15 bases left in between.

In this sample, this clonotype turned up many times. The genes are TRBV2 and TRBJ1-3; D not certain. The CDR3 spans 15 residues. Germline values: CDR1 SNHLY, CDR2 FYNNEI. V lost 3 bases and J lost 4, with 13 bases in between. The CDR3 loop is CASSEHGLGGNTIYF. CDR3 DNA: TGTGCCAGCAGTGAGCACGGTCTCGGAGGAAACACCATATATTTT.

Notes on this clonotype: A clone one base away is much larger, so this may be a read error. The chain couples TRBV7-2 to TRBJ2-2, with D possibly called TRBD1 or TRBD2 (5 bases each). This CDR3 is built from 13 residues. V lost 5 bases and J lost 10, with 14 bases in between. Germline V gene data show CDR1 as SGHTA and CDR2 as FQGNSA. The CDR3 nucleotides are TGTGCCAGCAGCAGGGACGAGTCGGAGGAGCTGTTTTTT. Translated, it gives CASSRDESEELFF.

This clonotype was observed at least ten times. The rearrangement joins TRBV20-1 to TRBJ2-7, with 8 bases fitting TRBD2. Germline lookup yields CDR1 DFQATT and CDR2 SNEGSKA (reference sequence). Trimming removed 2 bases from V and 5 bases from J; junction bases left unmatched: 8. The CDR3 has 14 amino acids. As DNA, the CDR3 is TGCAGTGCTAGAAAGACTAGCGTTGAAAACGAGCAGTACTTC. Encoded protein: CSARKTSVENEQYF.